This T cell receptor beta chain was sequenced in a study of early T cells in non-severe SARS-CoV-2 infection. This clonotype was seen ten or more times. Its antigen is still unknown. Germline V gene sequence: CDR1 SEHNR, CDR2 FQNEAQ (reference sequence). Trimming pared 3 bases from V and 4 bases from J, leaving 9 bases between. There are 13 residues in the CDR3. Tagging with unique molecular identifiers was applied to individual cDNA molecules. MiXCR, run by TCRdb on the 5' RACE reads, gives a single entry per CDR3 protein. The table has about 39,000 distinct CDR3 sequences, about 4% seen once. General study points: VDJdb matching favored anti-spike CD8 responses, missing private and CD4 specificities.

The J gene is TRBJ1-1, the V gene TRBV7-9, with D possibly TRBD1 on 6 matching bases. Sequenced input: whole blood. The receptor comes from an adult who was a healthcare worker with PCR-confirmed SARS-CoV-2 infection or an uninfected control (not recorded which). The CDR3 spells CASSLEGGTEAFF. The CDR3 DNA reads as TGTGCCAGCAGCTTGGAAGGGGGCACTGAAGCTTTCTTT.